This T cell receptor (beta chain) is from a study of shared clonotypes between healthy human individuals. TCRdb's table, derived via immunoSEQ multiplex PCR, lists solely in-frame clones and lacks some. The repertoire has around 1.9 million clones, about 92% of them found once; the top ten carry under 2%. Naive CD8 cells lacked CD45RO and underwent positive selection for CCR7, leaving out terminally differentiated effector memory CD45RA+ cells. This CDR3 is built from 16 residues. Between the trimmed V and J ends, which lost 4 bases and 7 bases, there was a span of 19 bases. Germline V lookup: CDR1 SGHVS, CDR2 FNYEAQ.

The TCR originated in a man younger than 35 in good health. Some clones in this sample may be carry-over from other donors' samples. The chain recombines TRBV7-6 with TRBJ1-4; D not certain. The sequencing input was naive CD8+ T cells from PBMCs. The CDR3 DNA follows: TGTGCCAGCAGCTCCATGATGGGAGGGTCGTCTGAAAAACTGTTTTTT. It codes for CASSSMMGGSSEKLFF.